This T cell receptor beta chain was recovered during a study of blood T cell repertoires in COVID-19. At the level of the study: Acute and convalescent COVID-19 specimens originated in the United States, Italy and Spain. T cells, B-cell-depleted T cells, or PBMCs supplied cDNA or gDNA.

TCRdb's table, derived via immunoSEQ multiplex PCR, lists solely in-frame clones and lacks some. Altogether 65,000 to 70,000 clones are present, roughly three quarters being singletons, with the ten largest covering roughly 50%. This CDR3 spans 14 amino acids. Germline V CDR1 and CDR2: LNHDA, SQIVND (reference sequence). V gave up 5 bases and J gave up 11 bases, with 16 bases separating them. This chain links TRBV19 with TRBJ1-6; D call uncertain. This TCR derives from a human donor in a cohort sampled during active COVID-19. The sample consisted of peripheral blood. The CDR3 reads CASSPRGPFPPLHF. The CDR3, as DNA: TGTGCCAGTAGTCCACGTGGGCCTTTTCCACCCCTCCACTTT. Together with reference TRBV19 and TRBJ1-6, the CDR3 gives the full variable domain: DGGITQSPKYLFRKEGQNVTLSCEQNLNHDAMYWYRQDPGQGLRLIYYSQIVNDFQKGDIAEGYSVSREKKESFPLTVTSAQKNPTAFYLCASSPRGPFPPLHFGNGTRLTVT.